Described below is a single T cell receptor (beta chain) sequence and its context. Its specificity is unknown. The data stem from a study of T cells in localized non-small cell lung cancer. General observations from the study: Prolonged overall survival went with higher T cell density in the blood. Measurement of T cell clonality placed uninvolved adjacent lung highest, above the level in tumor. The tumor had only one region sequenced, so heterogeneity remains possible. A median of around 57 clones ranked among the top 100 in tumor appeared in adjacent lung.

The CDR3 totals 17 residues. V was clipped by 1 base and J by 6 bases; unmatched bases: 9. CDR1 and CDR2 (germline): SGHNT, YYREEE (reference sequence). Generated by immunoSEQ multiplex PCR, the TCRdb table keeps only in-frame clones and is missing some. The sample shows 50,000 to 65,000 clones, roughly 79% of them seen only once. The TCR comes from a man between 35 and 75 years old with stage II lung adenocarcinoma. Here the sequenced sample was PBMCs, taken before any cancer treatment. V gene TRBV5-4 combines with J gene TRBJ2-1, with 11 bases that match TRBD1. CDR3 region: CASSLRTGGHWGNEQFF. CDR3 nucleotide sequence: TGTGCCAGCAGCTTGCGGACAGGGGGCCACTGGGGCAATGAGCAGTTCTTC.